This TCR beta chain originates from a study of OX40 agonist ivuxolimab in advanced cancers. Overall study findings and caveats: Expanded clones tended on average to be more numerous among CD8+ T cells than CD4+.

Profiling relied on immunoSEQ multiplex PCR, and the TCRdb table lists in-frame clones only, not all of them. The profile shows 60,000 to 70,000 clones, 80% to 90% of them singletons. With regard to this clone: Its antigen is not identified.

There are 14 residues in the CDR3. Germline V lookup: CDR1 SGHAT, CDR2 FQDESV (reference sequence). The V and J ends lost 1 base and 4 bases respectively, with 9 bases between them. Material: CD4+ or CD8+ T cells sorted from blood, obtained in a trial of the OX40 agonist ivuxolimab. The source of this sequence is an adult with an advanced solid tumor such as melanoma, head and neck, liver or kidney cancer. V is TRBV11-1 and J is TRBJ2-3, with TRBD1 as a possible D gene (5 bases). The CDR3 sequence is CASSLGREADTQYF. The CDR3 nucleotides are TGTGCCAGCAGCTTAGGCAGGGAAGCAGATACGCAGTATTTT.